A selection of T cell receptor beta chains follows, all from one sample in a study of T cell repertoires in cytomegalovirus infection. From the reads, TCRdb called clonotypes with MiXCR, one entry per CDR3 protein. The sample contains 28,000 or so distinct CDR3 sequences, about 20% of which appear only once. These receptors are not linked to any known antigen. Sequenced here: CD8+ T cells from cultured PBMCs, sampled from culture after CMV antigen stimulation. These TCRs come from a human donor in good health (CMV status not recorded). Some clones in this sample may be carry-over from other donors' samples. The CDR3 runs from the conserved cysteine through the conserved F or W. A D gene is named only where the DNA matches it firmly. The size entry is marked missing in some rows and otherwise reads once, few, many or a size class.

v_gene: TRBV6-2/TRBV6-3
d_gene: NA
abundance: few
j_gene: TRBJ1-1
CDR3nt: TGTGCCAGCAGCCGACAGGTAACTGAAGCTTTCTTT
CDR3aa: CASSRQVTEAFF

v_gene: TRBV6-2/TRBV6-3
d_gene: TRBD1
abundance: few
j_gene: TRBJ1-1
CDR3nt: TGTGCCAGCAGTTTCGACAGGGCCGACACTGAAGCTTTCTTT
CDR3aa: CASSFDRADTEAFF

v_gene: TRBV12-3/TRBV12-4
d_gene: NA
abundance: few
j_gene: TRBJ2-7
CDR3nt: TGTGCCAGCAGCTCACGAGGCATGAGGGCCTACGAGCAGTACTTC
CDR3aa: CASSSRGMRAYEQYF

v_gene: TRBV11-2
d_gene: TRBD2
abundance: NA
j_gene: TRBJ2-2
CDR3nt: TGTGCCAGCCGACTCGGACTAGCGGGAGGGCACGGGGAGCTGTTTTTT
CDR3aa: CASRLGLAGGHGELFF

v_gene: TRBV28
d_gene: NA
abundance: NA
j_gene: TRBJ2-3
CDR3nt: TGTGCCAGCAGTGACTGGGTTTCGAAGGATACGCAGTATTTT
CDR3aa: CASSDWVSKDTQYF

v_gene: TRBV12-3/TRBV12-4
d_gene: NA
abundance: few
j_gene: TRBJ2-1
CDR3nt: TGTGCCAGCACCGACGGGGGTGAGCAGTTCTTC
CDR3aa: CASTDGGEQFF

v_gene: TRBV6-6
d_gene: NA
abundance: few
j_gene: TRBJ2-2
CDR3nt: TGTGCCAGCAGTTACTCTGGGGGTGGCGGGGAGCTGTTTTTT
CDR3aa: CASSYSGGGGELFF

v_gene: TRBV15
d_gene: TRBD1
abundance: few
j_gene: TRBJ2-7
CDR3nt: TGTGCCACCAGCAGCCGGGACAGATCCTACGAGCAGTACTTC
CDR3aa: CATSSRDRSYEQYF

v_gene: TRBV7-2
d_gene: TRBD2
abundance: many
j_gene: TRBJ2-1
CDR3nt: TGTGCCAGCAGCTTAGATACTAGCGGTTACAATGAGCAGTTCTTC
CDR3aa: CASSLDTSGYNEQFF

v_gene: TRBV6-2/TRBV6-3
d_gene: NA
abundance: NA
j_gene: TRBJ2-2
CDR3nt: TGTGCCAGCAGTTACTCGAGCAGCCCGAGGACCGGGGAGCTGTTTTTT
CDR3aa: CASSYSSSPRTGELFF

v_gene: TRBV7-9
d_gene: TRBD1
abundance: NA
j_gene: TRBJ1-2
CDR3nt: TGTGCCAGCAGCTTACCCAATATACCGACAGGGGACTATGGCTACACCTTC
CDR3aa: CASSLPNIPTGDYGYTF

v_gene: TRBV5-1
d_gene: TRBD2
abundance: NA
j_gene: TRBJ2-1
CDR3nt: TGCGCCAGCAGCTTGGTTCTAGCGGGGGTTGAGCAGTTCTTC
CDR3aa: CASSLVLAGVEQFF

v_gene: TRBV12-3/TRBV12-4
d_gene: TRBD1
abundance: NA
j_gene: TRBJ1-4
CDR3nt: TGTGCCAGCAGTGTCCGGGACAGGAAACTGTTTTTT
CDR3aa: CASSVRDRKLFF

v_gene: TRBV7-2
d_gene: TRBD2
abundance: NA
j_gene: TRBJ2-1
CDR3nt: TGTGCCAGCAGCACCACCACCCCAGCGGGAGTCTACAATGAGCAGTTCTTC
CDR3aa: CASSTTTPAGVYNEQFF

v_gene: TRBV4-1
d_gene: NA
abundance: few
j_gene: TRBJ1-1
CDR3nt: TGCGCCAGCAGCCTAAGGGGGAACACTGAAGCTTTCTTT
CDR3aa: CASSLRGNTEAFF

v_gene: TRBV7-6
d_gene: NA
abundance: NA
j_gene: TRBJ1-1
CDR3nt: TGTGCCAGCAGCTTGTCTACAGGGAGGAACACTGAAGCTTTCTTT
CDR3aa: CASSLSTGRNTEAFF

v_gene: TRBV7-6
d_gene: TRBD1
abundance: few
j_gene: TRBJ2-7
CDR3nt: TGTGCCAGCAGCCCTGGACAGGGGGTCTACGAGCAGTACTTC
CDR3aa: CASSPGQGVYEQYF

v_gene: TRBV28
d_gene: NA
abundance: NA
j_gene: TRBJ2-1
CDR3nt: TGTGCCAGCAGTCAATCCAGCTCCTACAATGAGCAGTTCTTC
CDR3aa: CASSQSSSYNEQFF

v_gene: TRBV7-3
d_gene: NA
abundance: NA
j_gene: TRBJ2-1
CDR3nt: TGTGCCAGCAGCTTAACGGTTGTTCCAAACCCTAGCTCCTACAATGAGCAGTTCTTC
CDR3aa: CASSLTVVPNPSSYNEQFF

v_gene: TRBV2
d_gene: NA
abundance: few
j_gene: TRBJ2-3
CDR3nt: TGTGCCAGCAGCGGACCCACAGATACGCAGTATTTT
CDR3aa: CASSGPTDTQYF

v_gene: TRBV7-9
d_gene: NA
abundance: NA
j_gene: TRBJ2-7
CDR3nt: TGTGCCAGCAGCTTGGGTCCAGACCATAGCTCCTACGAGCAGTACTTC
CDR3aa: CASSLGPDHSSYEQYF

v_gene: TRBV27
d_gene: NA
abundance: few
j_gene: TRBJ1-5
CDR3nt: TGTGCCAGCAGTGCCCCAGTGACCCTCCACTTACTACCTAGCAATCAGCCCCAGCATTTT
CDR3aa: CASSAPVTLHLLPSNQPQHF

v_gene: TRBV6-1
d_gene: TRBD1
abundance: few
j_gene: TRBJ1-6
CDR3nt: TGTGCCAGCAGTGAGTCGGGCAGGGGGCTAGGGAATTCACCCCTCCACTTT
CDR3aa: CASSESGRGLGNSPLHF

v_gene: TRBV15
d_gene: TRBD1
abundance: NA
j_gene: TRBJ2-5
CDR3nt: TGTGCCACCAGCGGTGGGGACAGCCTTCAAGAGACCCAGTACTTC
CDR3aa: CATSGGDSLQETQYF

v_gene: TRBV27
d_gene: TRBD1
abundance: few
j_gene: TRBJ2-5
CDR3nt: TGTGCCAGCAGCCGCGGGACAGGGGGACAAGAGACCCAGTACTTC
CDR3aa: CASSRGTGGQETQYF

v_gene: TRBV2
d_gene: NA
abundance: few
j_gene: TRBJ2-3
CDR3nt: TGTGCCAGCAGTGAATTTAAAGGGATCACAGATACGCAGTATTTT
CDR3aa: CASSEFKGITDTQYF

v_gene: TRBV20-1
d_gene: NA
abundance: NA
j_gene: TRBJ2-7
CDR3nt: TGCAGTGCTCTTGAGGTTTCCTACGAGCAGTACTTC
CDR3aa: CSALEVSYEQYF

v_gene: TRBV5-6
d_gene: NA
abundance: once
j_gene: TRBJ2-5
CDR3nt: TGTGCCAGCAGCCAGCTAGGGGGGGAGACCCAGTACTTC
CDR3aa: CASSQLGGETQYF

v_gene: TRBV7-1
d_gene: NA
abundance: once
j_gene: TRBJ2-5
CDR3nt: TGTGCCAGCAGGCCAGGTCTGAGCCAAGAGACCCAGTACTTC
CDR3aa: CASRPGLSQETQYF

v_gene: TRBV15
d_gene: NA
abundance: NA
j_gene: TRBJ2-7
CDR3nt: TGTGCCACCAGCAGAGGGAGGGGGAGCGACGAGCAGTACTTC
CDR3aa: CATSRGRGSDEQYF

v_gene: TRBV7-9
d_gene: TRBD1
abundance: NA
j_gene: TRBJ2-1
CDR3nt: TGTGCCAGCAGCTTTGACAGGGATACCTACAATGAGCAGTTCTTC
CDR3aa: CASSFDRDTYNEQFF

v_gene: TRBV7-9
d_gene: TRBD2
abundance: few
j_gene: TRBJ2-5
CDR3nt: TGTGCCAGCAGCCGTTTAAGGACTAGCAGTCAAGAGACCCAGTACTTC
CDR3aa: CASSRLRTSSQETQYF

v_gene: TRBV7-6
d_gene: NA
abundance: NA
j_gene: TRBJ1-4
CDR3nt: TGTGCCAGCAGCTTCGGACCTGCAACTAATGAAAAACTGTTTTTT
CDR3aa: CASSFGPATNEKLFF